These 31 T cell receptor beta chains share one sample of origin, sequenced in a study of Ad26.COV2.S vaccination and SARS-CoV-2 variants. The table came from immunoSEQ multiplex PCR; TCRdb's copy has only in-frame clones and leaves some out. The repertoire holds around 250,000 clones, with around 88% as singletons. Treatment denoted: roughly 20 received Ad26.COV2.S at low or high dose, single or two shots; about five received placebo; per-sample allocation not given. Material that was analyzed had been drawn on day 63 after the first vaccine or placebo injection. This specimen consisted of peripheral blood, obtained in a trial of Ad26.COV2.S vaccine versus placebo. These receptors all come from a person between 18 and 65 years old who received the Ad26.COV2.S COVID-19 vaccine or a placebo.

Comment on this clone: Mismatch with germline at one junction end may stem from a read error. This sequence joins TRBV6-2 or TRBV6-3 and TRBJ2-5; weak D call: TRBD1 (6 bases). Germline lookup yields CDR1 MNHEY and CDR2 SVGEGT. The CDR3 is 14 amino acids. DNA of the CDR3: TGTGCCAGCAGTTGGACAGCTACCCAAGGGACCCAGTACTTC. It translates to CASSWTATQGTQYF.

The chain couples TRBV7-9 to TRBJ1-2, with 7 bases identical to TRBD1. V trimming: 3 bases; J trimming: 0 bases; junction bases outside the gene matches: 4. Germline V CDR1 and CDR2: SEHNR, FQNEAQ (reference sequence). The CDR3 contains 15 residues. The CDR3 here is CASSLGDSPNYGYTF. CDR3 sequence (DNA): TGTGCCAGCAGCTTGGGGGACAGTCCTAACTATGGCTACACCTTC.

The V gene is TRBV5-1, the J gene TRBJ2-1; tentatively, D is TRBD2 (5 bases). Trimming removed 1 base at V and 0 bases at J, with 8 bases between. Germline V lookup: CDR1 SGHRS, CDR2 YFSETQ. The CDR3 spans 15 residues. The DNA of the CDR3 is TGCGCCAGCAGCTTGTTCGGGGACTCCTACAATGAGCAGTTCTTC. Amino acid sequence: CASSLFGDSYNEQFF.

The CDR3 spells CASTKLLRSTRPLHF. The CDR3 nucleotides are TGTGCCAGCACAAAATTACTCCGATCAACGCGACCCCTCCACTTT. The V call is TRBV28, the J call TRBJ1-6, with D unclear. The CDR3 has 15 amino acids. CDR1 is MDHEN and CDR2 is SYDVKM in the germline V gene. V gave up 7 bases and J gave up 12 bases, with 22 bases separating them.

This clone showed up just once. The chain recombines TRBV13 with TRBJ2-1; TRBD1 agrees at 10 bases. Germline V lookup: CDR1 PRHDT, CDR2 FYEKMQ (reference sequence). Trimming removed 2 bases from V and 5 bases from J; junction bases left unmatched: 3. The length of the CDR3 is 15 residues. The CDR3 protein is CASSLLGQGDNEQFF. DNA of the CDR3: TGTGCCAGCAGCTTACTCGGACAGGGGGACAATGAGCAGTTCTTC.

The chain recombines TRBV6-6 with TRBJ1-2; 8 bases line up with TRBD1. CDR1 and CDR2 from the germline V gene are MNHNY and SVGAGI (reference sequence). J lost 1 base, V lost 5 bases, and 0 bases had no gene match. The CDR3 extends over 13 amino acids. The DNA of the CDR3 is TGTGCCAGCAGTGGACAGGGTAACTATGGCTACACCTTC. Residues: CASSGQGNYGYTF.

In the case of this clone: The sample has other DNA sequences that encode this CDR3 too. The chain uses TRBV18 and TRBJ1-1; D is unresolved. Germline V gives CDR1 KGHSH, CDR2 LQKENI. The germline V and J ends were trimmed by 1 base and 3 bases, with 6 bases remaining between them. This CDR3 spans 13 amino acids. The CDR3 reads CASSPRQDTEAFF. As DNA, the CDR3 is TGTGCCAGCTCACCACGCCAGGACACTGAAGCTTTCTTT.

The V call is TRBV19, the J call TRBJ2-6; a weak D match, TRBD1 (6 bases). Germline V gene sequence: CDR1 LNHDA, CDR2 SQIVND (reference sequence). The CDR3 extends over 15 amino acids. Trimming cost V 6 bases and J 0 bases, with 9 bases left between them. The CDR3 DNA reads as TGTGCCAGTAGCCCCAGGGGCTCTGGGGCCAACGTCCTGACTTTC. The encoded protein is CASSPRGSGANVLTF. Combining the CDR3 with reference TRBV19 and TRBJ2-6 gives the whole variable domain DGGITQSPKYLFRKEGQNVTLSCEQNLNHDAMYWYRQDPGQGLRLIYYSQIVNDFQKGDIAEGYSVSREKKESFPLTVTSAQKNPTAFYLCASSPRGSGANVLTFGAGSRLTVL.

The chain's CDR3 is CATSSRVIGGVTDTQYF. The CDR3 coding sequence is TGTGCCACCAGCAGCCGTGTCATAGGCGGGGTGACAGATACGCAGTATTTT. J is TRBJ2-3 and V is TRBV15; D might be TRBD2 (6 bases). V was pared by 3 bases and J by 3 bases, with 19 bases between. The CDR3 runs 17 residues. Per the germline V gene, CDR1 is LNHNV and CDR2 is YYDKDF (reference sequence).

The chain joins TRBV5-6 to TRBJ1-1; D not certain. The CDR3 extends over 13 amino acids. CDR1 and CDR2 (germline): SGHDT, YYEEEE. Trimming stripped 2 bases from V and 6 bases from J, with 11 bases between. The CDR3 here is CASSFNWKPEAFF. CDR3 nucleotides: TGTGCCAGCAGCTTCAATTGGAAACCTGAAGCTTTCTTT.

Remarks on this clone: Other DNA sequences of this sample code for an identical CDR3. The gene calls are TRBV6-2 or TRBV6-3 and TRBJ2-7; 9 positions agree with TRBD2. The CDR3 is made up of 15 amino acids. CDR1 MNHEY and CDR2 SVGEGT come from the germline V gene. The V gene end was trimmed by 4 bases and the J gene end by 0 bases; junction bases not matched to a gene: 4. This CDR3 is CASSSAGGGSYEQYV. In DNA, the CDR3 is TGTGCCAGCAGTTCGGCGGGAGGGGGCTCCTACGAGCAGTACGTC.

This sequence joins TRBV7-9 and TRBJ1-3; D may be TRBD1 (6 bases). The germline V gene has CDR1 SEHNR and CDR2 FQNEAQ (reference sequence). The germline V and J ends were trimmed by 5 bases and 7 bases, with 12 bases remaining between them. The CDR3 is 13 amino acids. DNA of the CDR3: TGTGCCAGCAGCCTCGGACAGACGAACACCATATATTTT. This codes for CASSLGQTNTIYF.

This chain links TRBV30 with TRBJ2-3; 11 bases align to TRBD2. J gave up 7 bases and V 4 bases, and 10 bases lay outside the gene matches. CDR3 length: 15 residues. Germline values: CDR1 GTSNPN, CDR2 SVGIG (reference sequence). The CDR3 protein is CAWKVTSGSRYTQYF. DNA of the CDR3: TGTGCCTGGAAAGTTACTAGCGGGAGTAGGTATACGCAGTATTTT.

As DNA, the CDR3 is TGTGCCAGCAGTGAACAAGGCGGGAGGGCGGAGACCCAGTACTTC. Protein sequence: CASSEQGGRAETQYF. This chain connects TRBV6-1 to TRBJ2-5; 9 nucleotides line up with TRBD2. Germline-derived CDR1 and CDR2 are MNHNS and SASEGT. This CDR3 has 15 amino acids. V trimming: 2 bases; J trimming: 5 bases; junction bases outside the gene matches: 6.

Ten or more counts support this clone. This chain connects TRBV18 to TRBJ1-5; TRBD1 matches 9 bases. Germline V gene lookup returns CDR1 KGHSH and CDR2 LQKENI. With 2 bases clipped from V and 5 bases from J, the junction kept 4 bases outside the gene matches. The CDR3 is made up of 15 amino acids. The CDR3 loop is CASSPRTGADQPQHF. Written as DNA, the CDR3 is TGTGCCAGCTCACCAAGGACAGGGGCCGATCAGCCCCAGCATTTT.

The gene calls are TRBV5-1 and TRBJ1-1; D is ambiguous. V lost 5 bases and J 1 base, leaving 9 bases between the germline ends. Germline V gene lookup returns CDR1 SGHRS and CDR2 YFSETQ. This CDR3 has 13 residues. In DNA form, the CDR3 reads TGCGCCAGCAGTTCGTCCAAGAACACTGAAGCTTTCTTT. It encodes CASSSSKNTEAFF.

The chain employs TRBV25-1 and TRBJ1-2, with a possible D match to TRBD1 (5 bases). Per germline, CDR1 MGHDK and CDR2 SYGVNS. The CDR3 is 14 residues long. V lost 4 bases, J lost 2 bases, and 11 bases lay in between. DNA for the CDR3: TGTGCCAGCAGTGGGAAGGGACGGAACTATGGCTACACCTTC. Protein sequence: CASSGKGRNYGYTF.

This chain uses TRBV19 with TRBJ1-2, with no clear D. CDR3 length: 13 amino acids. The germline V gene has CDR1 LNHDA and CDR2 SQIVND (reference sequence). Trimming cost V 5 bases and J 5 bases, with 12 bases left between them. CDR3 sequence: CASSPDGLYGYTF. The CDR3, as DNA: TGTGCCAGTAGTCCGGACGGTCTTTATGGCTACACCTTC.

The chain couples TRBV30 to TRBJ2-7; no firm D call. V was cut by 0 bases and J by 11 bases, with 20 bases left in between. Looked up from germline, CDR1 is GTSNPN and CDR2 is SVGIG (reference sequence). The CDR3 is 14 amino acids. The CDR3 nucleotides read TGTGCCTGGAGTGTATCCCAGGCAGCCACCGGCAAGTACTTC. Protein: CAWSVSQAATGKYF.

V and J are TRBV18 and TRBJ2-5; the D gene is possibly TRBD1 (5 bases). The ends were cut back, 0 bases at V and 1 base at J, with 18 bases in the middle. The CDR3 runs 18 residues. Germline V gene sequence: CDR1 KGHSH, CDR2 LQKENI. The CDR3 reads CASSPPGARIHIQETQYF. The CDR3 DNA is TGTGCCAGCTCACCACCAGGGGCGAGGATACATATCCAAGAGACCCAGTACTTC.

The V call is TRBV4-3, the J call TRBJ1-2; D gene unclear. CDR1 LGHNA and CDR2 YSLEER come from the germline V gene. V lost 1 base, J lost 4 bases, and 28 bases lay in between. The CDR3 runs 20 residues. The CDR3 nucleotides read TGCGCCAGCAGCCAAGTATGGGGTTTGGTGTTGATCGAGACCATCTATGGCTACACCTTC. Translated: CASSQVWGLVLIETIYGYTF.

The chain couples TRBV18 to TRBJ1-3; D gene unclear. V lost 2 bases to trimming and J lost 0 bases, with 8 bases between them. Germline V gene lookup returns CDR1 KGHSH and CDR2 LQKENI. The CDR3 has 15 amino acids. This CDR3 is CASSPAGISGNTIYF. CDR3 nucleotide sequence: TGTGCCAGCTCACCAGCGGGCATCTCTGGAAACACCATATATTTT.

The genes are TRBV15 and TRBJ2-7, with 10 bases lining up with TRBD2. V lost 0 bases, J lost 6 bases, and 2 bases stayed unmatched. The germline CDR1 and CDR2 sequences are LNHNV and YYDKDF (reference sequence). The CDR3 length is 14 residues. The CDR3: CATSRDLAGVEQYV. Written as DNA, the CDR3 is TGTGCCACCAGCAGAGACCTAGCGGGAGTCGAGCAGTACGTC.

At least ten counts were recorded for this clone. The chain is built from TRBV13 and TRBJ2-1; D unclear. CDR3 length: 14 residues. The V end was cut by 6 bases, the J end by 4 bases, with 13 bases between. CDR1 is PRHDT and CDR2 is FYEKMQ in the germline V gene (reference sequence). The CDR3 nucleotides read TGTGCCAGCAGATTATTGGACGGGTACAATGAGCAGTTCTTC. Residues: CASRLLDGYNEQFF.

In this sample, this clone turned up once. This chain links TRBV7-2 with TRBJ2-5; D not resolved. This CDR3 spans 13 amino acids. Germline lookup yields CDR1 SGHTA and CDR2 FQGNSA. The V end was cut by 1 base, the J end by 5 bases, with 8 bases between. This CDR3 reads CASSLVQSETQYF. CDR3 nucleotide sequence: TGTGCCAGCAGCTTAGTCCAAAGTGAGACCCAGTACTTC.

The genes are TRBV7-9 and TRBJ2-3; 9 nucleotides match TRBD1. Per germline, CDR1 SEHNR and CDR2 FQNEAQ (reference sequence). V dropped 1 base and J dropped 6; count of bases not matched to a gene: 8. This CDR3 spans 16 amino acids. In DNA form, the CDR3 reads TGTGCCAGCAGCTTAGGGGGACAGGGTAGTGTGGATACGCAGTATTTT. Its translation: CASSLGGQGSVDTQYF.

The rearrangement uses TRBV7-3 and TRBJ2-2; 8 bases are a match to TRBD2. CDR3 length: 16 amino acids. J was trimmed by 2 bases and V by 5 bases; bases with no gene match: 7. CDR1 and CDR2 from the germline V gene are SGHTA and FQGTGA. The CDR3 here is CASSPPGGPNTGELFF. The CDR3, as DNA: TGTGCCAGCAGCCCGCCGGGGGGGCCCAACACCGGGGAGCTGTTTTTT.

The rearrangement joins TRBV2 to TRBJ2-4; TRBD2 is a possible D gene (6 bases). CDR3 length: 14 amino acids. The V and J ends lost 8 bases and 3 bases respectively, with 14 bases between them. CDR1 is SNHLY and CDR2 is FYNNEI in the germline V gene. The CDR3 DNA reads TGTGCCAGCCCGGAGCTCGGGGGCAAAAACATTCAGTACTTC. It encodes CASPELGGKNIQYF.

The genes are TRBV14 and TRBJ2-1; TRBD2 matches 14 bases. In germline, CDR1 is SGHDN, CDR2 FVKESK. Unmatched junction bases numbered 9, after V lost 4 bases and J lost 4 bases. The CDR3 has 18 residues. DNA for the CDR3: TGTGCCAGCAGCCGTGGACTAGCGGGAGGAATTAAGTACAATGAGCAGTTCTTC. This sequence encodes CASSRGLAGGIKYNEQFF.

This clone was picked up a small number of times. V gene TRBV19 combines with J gene TRBJ2-7; maybe TRBD2 (5 bases). The CDR3 loop spans 14 amino acids. Looked up from germline, CDR1 is LNHDA and CDR2 is SQIVND (reference sequence). The V end lost 5 bases, the J end lost 0 bases, and 11 bases lay between the germline ends. CDR3 amino acids: CASSLGKDSYEQYF. DNA of the CDR3: TGTGCCAGTAGTCTCGGGAAGGACTCCTACGAGCAGTACTTC. Combining the CDR3 with reference TRBV19 and TRBJ2-7 gives the whole variable domain DGGITQSPKYLFRKEGQNVTLSCEQNLNHDAMYWYRQDPGQGLRLIYYSQIVNDFQKGDIAEGYSVSREKKESFPLTVTSAQKNPTAFYLCASSLGKDSYEQYFGPGTRLTVT.

The J gene is TRBJ1-2, the V gene TRBV10-3; D unclear. The germline CDR1 and CDR2 sequences are ENHRY and SYGVKD. The CDR3 is 14 amino acids. V was shortened by 4 bases and J by 0 bases, with 9 bases between the two germline ends. The CDR3 sequence is CAISGTSTNYGYTF. CDR3 DNA: TGTGCCATCAGTGGAACTTCTACTAACTATGGCTACACCTTC.